This T cell receptor beta chain was obtained from a study of Graves' ophthalmopathy and Graves' hyperthyroidism. Amplification from RNA transcripts yielded the TCR beta CDR3 regions. Scientists carried out first-round RT-PCR using HTBI primers and then a second-round multiplex PCR. In TCRdb, the multiplex PCR reads were re-called with MiXCR into one record per CDR3 protein. The table includes about 480,000 distinct CDR3 sequences, 13% to 15% detected once. Researchers turned away patients with other autoimmune diseases, uncontrolled infections, pregnancy or lactation. It was from 10 ml of fresh peripheral blood that the PBMCs came. V shed 8 bases and J shed 4 bases, with 15 bases lying between them. The CDR3 totals 13 residues. In germline, CDR1 is MNHEY, CDR2 SVGEGT.

Sequencing used blood. The TCR comes from a woman aged 25-40 years with Graves' ophthalmopathy. The chain couples TRBV6-2 or TRBV6-3 to TRBJ2-7; the D gene is possibly TRBD1 (7 bases). The CDR3 nucleotides are TGTGCCAGCGGGCGGGACAGACTTTACGAGCAGTACTTC. Translating it yields CASGRDRLYEQYF.